One and the same sample provided the 25 T cell receptor beta chains below, sequenced in a study of siplizumab effects on memory and regulatory T cells. This table comes from immunoSEQ multiplex PCR, and its TCRdb copy is limited to in-frame clones, with some not included. The sample carries more than 85,000 clones, more than 85% recorded once. The sample comprised CD4+ T cells sorted from blood. These receptors originate from a human donor in good health. Some clones in this sample may be carry-over from other donors' samples.

The genes are TRBV15 and TRBJ2-3; possible D gene TRBD1, 6 bases. V lost 0 bases, J lost 4 bases, and 20 bases lay in between. The CDR3 length is 18 residues. The V gene's germline CDR1 is LNHNV and CDR2 YYDKDF (reference sequence). The CDR3 sequence: CATSRDLSRAGVADTQYF. The CDR3 DNA is TGTGCCACCAGCAGAGATCTTAGTAGGGCAGGGGTAGCAGATACGCAGTATTTT.

The chain employs TRBV5-1 and TRBJ2-7, with TRBD2 as a possible D gene (5 bases). Germline assignment: CDR1 SGHRS and CDR2 YFSETQ. The CDR3 consists of 14 residues. V was clipped by 4 bases and J by 1 base, with 12 bases between them. CDR3 region: CASSGERRSYEQYF. Written as DNA, the CDR3 is TGCGCCAGCAGCGGCGAGCGGAGGTCCTACGAGCAGTACTTC.

The rearrangement uses TRBV2 and TRBJ2-5; D is possibly TRBD1 or TRBD2 (5 bases each). Trimming removed 5 bases at V and 4 bases at J, with 11 bases between. This CDR3 has 13 amino acids. CDR1 is SNHLY, CDR2 FYNNEI, per germline. DNA of the CDR3: TGTGCCAGCAGTATAGGGGAGCGAGAGACCCAGTACTTC. Translation: CASSIGERETQYF.

This chain connects TRBV19 to TRBJ2-7, with D possibly being TRBD2 (6 bases). CDR3 length: 13 amino acids. The V gene lost 1 base and the J gene lost 2 bases, with 6 bases spanning the gap. CDR1 LNHDA and CDR2 SQIVND come from the germline V gene (reference sequence). Written as DNA, the CDR3 is TGTGCCAGTAGTATAGGCGGGGCCTACGAGCAGTACTTC. Amino acid sequence: CASSIGGAYEQYF. Complete variable domain (other parts from reference TRBV19 and TRBJ2-7): DGGITQSPKYLFRKEGQNVTLSCEQNLNHDAMYWYRQDPGQGLRLIYYSQIVNDFQKGDIAEGYSVSREKKESFPLTVTSAQKNPTAFYLCASSIGGAYEQYFGPGTRLTVT.

The chain uses TRBV18 and TRBJ1-4; D possibly corresponds to TRBD1 (5 bases). The CDR3 has 18 amino acids. The V and J ends lost 1 base and 2 bases respectively, with 17 bases between them. Germline values: CDR1 KGHSH, CDR2 LQKENI. The CDR3 region is CASSPRGFDAVTNEKLFF. CDR3 sequence (DNA): TGTGCCAGCTCACCACGGGGGTTTGATGCCGTGACTAATGAAAAACTGTTTTTT.

The genes are TRBV18 and TRBJ2-3; 7 bases are shared with TRBD1. CDR1 is KGHSH and CDR2 is LQKENI in the germline V gene. This CDR3 region has 15 residues. After removal of 5 bases from V and 0 bases from J, the junction contained 5 bases not matched to a gene. The CDR3 here is CASSSMTGSTDTQYF. CDR3 sequence (DNA): TGTGCCAGCTCATCGATGACAGGGAGCACAGATACGCAGTATTTT.

V and J are TRBV5-1 and TRBJ2-3, with D tentatively TRBD1 or TRBD2 (5 bases each). CDR3 size: 16 residues. From germline, CDR1 is SGHRS and CDR2 YFSETQ. Trimming removed 0 bases at V and 0 bases at J, with 11 bases between. The CDR3 sequence: CASSLVGDSSTDTQYF. DNA for the CDR3: TGCGCCAGCAGCTTGGTGGGGGATTCTAGCACAGATACGCAGTATTTT.

This clone appeared once. V gene TRBV5-1 combines with J gene TRBJ2-2; either TRBD1 or TRBD2 may supply D (5 bases each). V was shortened by 0 bases and J by 5 bases, with 20 bases between the two germline ends. The CDR3 covers 18 residues. CDR1 and CDR2 (germline): SGHRS, YFSETQ. The DNA for the CDR3 is TGCGCCAGCAGCTTGGCGTGGGACCCCAGGAGAGGAACCGGGGAGCTGTTTTTT. Amino acids: CASSLAWDPRRGTGELFF.

The chain has TRBV5-8 and TRBJ1-1; 7 bases map to TRBD1. In germline, CDR1 is SGHTS, CDR2 YDEGEE. Trimming cost V 0 bases and J 4 bases; bases outside gene matches: 6. The CDR3 has 15 residues. The CDR3 bases are TGTGCCAGCAGCTTGGTCGGACAGGTGGGCACTGAAGCTTTCTTT. As protein: CASSLVGQVGTEAFF.

The chain joins TRBV5-6 to TRBJ1-1; D is unclear. The CDR3 contains 13 residues. Germline CDR1 and CDR2: SGHDT and YYEEEE. The V gene lost 7 bases and the J gene lost 7 bases, with 17 bases spanning the gap. CDR3 protein: CASRIRTGLEAFF. CDR3 DNA sequence: TGTGCCAGCCGGATCCGTACGGGCCTTGAAGCTTTCTTT.

As concerns this clone: The junction departs from the called germline gene at one end, perhaps through a read error. CDR3 sequence reads: CASSPHFTSVSTGELFF. DNA for the CDR3: TGTGCTAGCAGCCCCCATTTTACTAGCGTGAGCACCGGGGAGCTGTTTTTT. The chain has TRBV7-7 and TRBJ2-2; 7 bases fit TRBD2. The germline V gene has CDR1 SSHAT and CDR2 FNYEAQ (reference sequence). The CDR3 runs to 17 residues.

This chain links TRBV18 with TRBJ2-5; tentatively, D is TRBD2 (6 bases). With 3 bases removed from V and 1 base from J, the gap between germline ends came to 12 bases. This CDR3 contains 15 residues. Germline-derived CDR1 and CDR2 are KGHSH and LQKENI. The chain's CDR3 is CASSPVGGLQETQYF. The CDR3, as DNA: TGTGCCAGCTCACCGGTGGGGGGTCTCCAAGAGACCCAGTACTTC.

The chain is built from TRBV11-2 and TRBJ2-3, with 11 bases that match TRBD2. J gave up 2 bases and V 3 bases, and 7 bases lay outside the gene matches. Germline V CDR1 and CDR2: SGHAT, FQNNGV. The CDR3 consists of 17 residues. The CDR3 is CASSFIAGGATTDTQYF. For the CDR3, the DNA is TGTGCCAGCAGCTTTATAGCGGGGGGGGCGACCACAGATACGCAGTATTTT.

This chain connects TRBV7-8 to TRBJ2-1, with unresolved D. The ends were cut back, 2 bases at V and 0 bases at J, with 14 bases in the middle. The length of the CDR3 is 17 residues. Germline V CDR1 and CDR2: SGHVS, FQNEAQ. CDR3 coding DNA: TGTGCCAGCAGCTTAACTACGCAGGCACCCTCCTACAATGAGCAGTTCTTC. Encoded protein: CASSLTTQAPSYNEQFF.

The genes are TRBV29-1 and TRBJ1-2; TRBD1 agrees at 8 bases. The V segment lost 3 bases and the J segment 4 bases; nucleotides outside the gene matches: 13. The CDR3 is 16 residues long. Germline V gene data show CDR1 as SQVTM and CDR2 as ANQGSEA. CDR3: CSVDSGRGQISYGYTF. CDR3 coding DNA: TGCAGCGTTGACTCCGGCAGGGGGCAAATTAGCTATGGCTACACCTTC. The complete variable domain, with remaining parts taken from reference TRBV29-1 and TRBJ1-2, reads SAVISQKPSRDICQRGTSLTIQCQVDSQVTMMFWYRQQPGQSLTLIATANQGSEATYESGFVIDKFPISRPNLTFSTLTVSNMSPEDSSIYLCSVDSGRGQISYGYTFGSGTRLTVV.

The chain is built from TRBV7-2 and TRBJ2-7; the match to TRBD2 covers 9 bases. CDR1 and CDR2 from the germline V gene are SGHTA and FQGNSA. The CDR3 extends over 16 amino acids. Trimming took 3 bases from V and 1 from J; bases not matched to a gene: 7. DNA for the CDR3: TGTGCCAGCAGCTTCTACGGGACTAGCAGTTCCTACGAGCAGTACTTC. Protein product: CASSFYGTSSSYEQYF.

The chain has TRBV5-4 and TRBJ1-2; 7 bases fit TRBD1. V was pared by 5 bases and J by 0 bases, with 7 bases of the junction left unmatched. Germline CDR1 reads SGHNT; CDR2 reads YYREEE (reference sequence). This CDR3 spans 15 amino acids. CDR3 nucleotides: TGTGCCAGCAGACCTGGGACAGCAACTAACTATGGCTACACCTTC. Its protein product is CASRPGTATNYGYTF. Full variable domain (outside the CDR3, taken from reference TRBV5-4 and TRBJ1-2): ETGVTQSPTHLIKTRGQQVTLRCSSQSGHNTVSWYQQALGQGPQFIFQYYREEENGRGNFPPRFSGLQFPNYSSELNVNALELDDSALYLCASRPGTATNYGYTFGSGTRLTVV.

V is TRBV27 and J is TRBJ2-2; TRBD2 aligns across 10 bases. The CDR3 runs 17 residues. The ends lost 1 base at V and 4 bases at J; junction bases unmatched: 6. Germline-derived CDR1 and CDR2 are MNHEY and SMNVEV (reference sequence). The CDR3 is CASSLFSSGSGTGELFF. The CDR3, as DNA: TGTGCCAGCAGTTTATTCTCTAGCGGGAGTGGCACCGGGGAGCTGTTTTTT.

The V call is TRBV10-3, the J call TRBJ2-3, with 8 nucleotides matching TRBD2. The CDR3 is 14 residues long. Trimming took 0 bases from V and 6 from J; bases not matched to a gene: 2. Germline V gives CDR1 ENHRY, CDR2 SYGVKD. CDR3 in DNA: TGTGCCATCAGTGAGTCGGCTAGCGGGGATACGCAGTATTTT. Translated, it gives CAISESASGDTQYF.

CDR3: CASSYGLAGGEETQYF. In DNA form, the CDR3 reads TGTGCCAGCAGTTACGGGCTAGCTGGAGGGGAAGAGACCCAGTACTTC. The gene calls are TRBV6-6 and TRBJ2-5, with a tentative D call TRBD2 (6 bases). Germline V gene sequence: CDR1 MNHNY, CDR2 SVGAGI (reference sequence). The length of the CDR3 is 16 residues. V lost 2 bases and J 3 bases, leaving 16 bases between the germline ends.

The rearrangement links TRBV5-1 to TRBJ2-2; 8 nucleotides match TRBD1. J lost 6 bases, V lost 1 base, and 5 bases had no gene match. Germline-derived CDR1 and CDR2 are SGHRS and YFSETQ. The CDR3 runs 15 residues. The CDR3 here is CASSLRQGAAGELFF. The CDR3 DNA follows: TGCGCCAGCAGCTTGAGGCAGGGGGCCGCCGGGGAGCTGTTTTTT.

This rearrangement joins TRBV19 to TRBJ2-2; D is unclear. Trimming removed 4 bases from V and 0 bases from J, with 12 bases in between. The CDR3 is 16 residues long. Germline V gene lookup returns CDR1 LNHDA and CDR2 SQIVND (reference sequence). Here the CDR3 DNA reads TGTGCCAGTAGTACAGGCGGATACGCGAACACCGGGGAGCTGTTTTTT. This sequence encodes CASSTGGYANTGELFF.

The rearrangement uses TRBV2 and TRBJ2-2; D unclear. V gave up 4 bases and J gave up 1 base, with 4 bases separating them. The length of the CDR3 is 13 residues. From germline, CDR1 is SNHLY and CDR2 FYNNEI. CDR3 sequence: CASSVLNTGELFF. The CDR3 region has the DNA TGTGCCAGCAGTGTCCTGAACACCGGGGAGCTGTTTTTT. The variable domain in full, with the rest retrieved from reference TRBV2 and TRBJ2-2, is EPEVTQTPSHQVTQMGQEVILRCVPISNHLYFYWYRQILGQKVEFLVSFYNNEISEKSEIFDDQFSVERPDGSNFTLKIRSTKLEDSAMYFCASSVLNTGELFFGEGSRLTVL.

The gene calls are TRBV15 and TRBJ2-1; TRBD2 matches at 10 bases. This CDR3 contains 15 residues. Trimming took 0 bases from V and 8 from J; bases not matched to a gene: 4. Per germline, CDR1 LNHNV and CDR2 YYDKDF (reference sequence). CDR3: CATSRELSGRDEQFF. The CDR3 DNA follows: TGTGCCACCAGCAGAGAACTAAGCGGGAGGGATGAGCAGTTCTTC. The complete variable domain, with remaining parts taken from reference TRBV15 and TRBJ2-1, reads DAMVIQNPRYQVTQFGKPVTLSCSQTLNHNVMYWYQQKSSQAPKLLFHYYDKDFNNEADTPDNFQSRRPNTSFCFLDIRSPGLGDTAMYLCATSRELSGRDEQFFGPGTRLTVL.

The rearrangement joins TRBV10-1 to TRBJ2-2; D perhaps matches TRBD1 (6 bases). V was clipped by 8 bases and J by 0 bases, with 13 bases between them. Germline V gene lookup returns CDR1 WNHNN and CDR2 SYGVQD (reference sequence). The CDR3 runs 15 residues. The CDR3 coding sequence is TGCGCCAGCGGGACAACTAGAGCGAACACCGGGGAGCTGTTTTTT. The encoded protein is CASGTTRANTGELFF.